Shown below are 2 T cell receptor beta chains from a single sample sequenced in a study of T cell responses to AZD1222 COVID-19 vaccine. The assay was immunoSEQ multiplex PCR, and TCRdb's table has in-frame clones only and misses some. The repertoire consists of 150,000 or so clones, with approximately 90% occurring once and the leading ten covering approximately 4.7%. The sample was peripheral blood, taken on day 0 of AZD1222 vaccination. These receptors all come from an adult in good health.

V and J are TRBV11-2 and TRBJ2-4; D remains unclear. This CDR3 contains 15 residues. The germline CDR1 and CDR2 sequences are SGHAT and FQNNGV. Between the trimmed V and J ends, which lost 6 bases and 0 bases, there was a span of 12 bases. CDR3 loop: CASSPTTEAKNIQYF. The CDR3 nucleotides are TGTGCCAGCAGTCCGACGACGGAAGCCAAAAACATTCAGTACTTC.

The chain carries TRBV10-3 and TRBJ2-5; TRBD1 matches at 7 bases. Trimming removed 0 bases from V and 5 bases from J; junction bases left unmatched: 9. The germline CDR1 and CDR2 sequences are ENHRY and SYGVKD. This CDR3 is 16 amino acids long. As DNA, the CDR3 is TGTGCCATCAGTGAGTCAGTGGCAGGGGGTGAGGAGACCCAGTACTTC. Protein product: CAISESVAGGEETQYF.